The clone carrying this TCR beta chain was counted only a few times. Germline V CDR1 and CDR2: SGHRS, YFSETQ. The CDR3 is 15 amino acids. After removal of 4 bases from V and 0 bases from J, the junction contained 4 bases not matched to a gene. This specimen comes from a study of CD8+ T cells in alopecia areata. Sequencing templates came from extracted RNA that was reverse transcribed into cDNA. Clones were read by immunoSEQ multiplex PCR, and TCRdb kept only the in-frame ones, dropping some. There are under 70,000 clones in the sample; roughly three fifths occur only once, and roughly a sixth lies in the top ten.

The sequencing here drew on CD8+ T cells sorted from blood, taken at week 0. This rearrangement joins TRBV5-1 to TRBJ1-1; 9 positions agree with TRBD1. The clonotype comes from a human donor with alopecia areata. CDR3 bases: TGCGCCAGCAGCCATCGACAGGGGGTGAACACTGAAGCTTTCTTT. This sequence encodes CASSHRQGVNTEAFF.